This T cell receptor beta chain appears in the sequencing data of a study of OX40 agonist ivuxolimab in advanced cancers. Study-level results: The work left the antigen specificity of expanded peripheral T cells undetermined. Partly responding patients at 0.1-3.0 mg/kg showed some of the smallest clonal expansion.

Sequencing was performed with immunoSEQ multiplex PCR; in TCRdb, only in-frame clones are kept and a portion is missing. The sample records over 40,000 clones, around four fifths being singletons. Germline CDR1 is SGHAT and CDR2 is FQDESV (reference sequence). CDR3 length equals 14 residues. The V and J ends lost 2 bases and 10 bases, in that order; junction bases with no gene match: 7. Regarding this clone: Its antigen is not known.

This material consisted of CD4+ or CD8+ T cells sorted from blood, taken in a trial of the OX40 agonist ivuxolimab. This receptor was obtained from an adult with an advanced solid tumor such as melanoma, head and neck, liver or kidney cancer. The chain carries TRBV11-1 and TRBJ2-1, with 8 bases identical to TRBD2. The CDR3 loop is CASSLSSGGKEQFF. The CDR3 DNA reads TGTGCCAGCAGCTTATCTTCGGGAGGGAAAGAGCAGTTCTTC.